The rows below give T cell receptor beta chains drawn from one sample of a study of T cell responses to AZD1222 COVID-19 vaccine. Data came from immunoSEQ multiplex PCR; TCRdb stores just in-frame clones and leaves some out. The table includes some 60,000 clones, around 80% detected once. The material sequenced was peripheral blood, taken on day 0 of AZD1222 vaccination. The receptors here all came from an adult in good health. The CDR3 runs from the conserved cysteine through the conserved F or W. A D gene is named only where the DNA matches it firmly. Expanded clones are given a class, and other clones once, few, many or no size at all.

cdr3_nt | cdr3_aa | d_call | cdr3_length | v_call | clone_size | j_call
TGTGCCAGCAGCCCAGACGGTTATAGGGGTCAGCCCCAGCATTTT | CASSPDGYRGQPQHF | . | 15 | TRBV7-2 | . | TRBJ1-5
TGTGCCAGCCGGTCGCGGGCTAGCGGGAGGGGGAGCACAGATACGCAGTATTTT | CASRSRASGRGSTDTQYF | TRBD2 | 18 | TRBV13 | . | TRBJ2-3
TGTGCCAGCAGTAGTAGGTATGGCTACACCTTC | CASSSRYGYTF | . | 11 | TRBV6-5 | . | TRBJ1-2
TGTGCCAGCAGGGAGGACAGGGTTGAAGCTTTCTTT | CASREDRVEAFF | TRBD1 | 12 | TRBV6-5 | . | TRBJ1-1
TGTGCCAGCAGCCCCCGACTGATCTATAATTCACCCCTCCACTTT | CASSPRLIYNSPLHF | . | 15 | TRBV7-2 | . | TRBJ1-6
TGTGCCAGCTCACAGCTCGCGGGAAACTACGAGCAGTACTTC | CASSQLAGNYEQYF | . | 14 | TRBV18 | . | TRBJ2-7
TGTGCCAGCAGCGCCGAGACAGTGACTAGCACAGATACGCAGTATTTT | CASSAETVTSTDTQYF | . | 16 | TRBV9 | . | TRBJ2-3
TGTGCCACCAGCAGAGATCGAAGCAGGGACTACGAGCAGTACTTC | CATSRDRSRDYEQYF | . | 15 | TRBV15 | . | TRBJ2-7
TGTGCCAGCAGGGACAGTTCCACAACTAATGAAAAACTGTTTTTT | CASRDSSTTNEKLFF | . | 15 | TRBV2 | few | TRBJ1-4
TGTGCCAGCAGCCCACGCCTAGCGGGAGACTCTGAGCAGTTCTTC | CASSPRLAGDSEQFF | TRBD2 | 15 | TRBV7-2 | . | TRBJ2-1
TGTGCCAGCCGAGGACAGGGAGGGGAAAAACTGTTTTTT | CASRGQGGEKLFF | TRBD1 | 13 | TRBV7-9 | . | TRBJ1-4
TGTGCCAGAAGCTTCGGGGGACGGCCCTACGAGCAGTACTTC | CARSFGGRPYEQYF | . | 14 | TRBV5-3 | . | TRBJ2-7
TGTGCCAGCAGTTTAGTGAACACTGAAGCTTTCTTT | CASSLVNTEAFF | . | 12 | TRBV28 | . | TRBJ1-1
TGTGCCAGCAGTTTCGACAGGGGGTCCTACGAGCAGTACTTC | CASSFDRGSYEQYF | TRBD1 | 14 | TRBV6-5 | . | TRBJ2-7
TGTGCCAGCAGTTCGCCGGGACAAGGCCTCTCCCTTCCCTACGAGCAGTACTTC | CASSSPGQGLSLPYEQYF | . | 18 | TRBV28 | . | TRBJ2-7
TGTGCCAGCAGCTTAGGGTTCCGGGGAAGGGTGGATGGCTACACCTTC | CASSLGFRGRVDGYTF | . | 16 | TRBV7-2 | . | TRBJ1-2
TGTGCCAGCAGCCAAGATTATGGACTATCGTACGGAAACACCATATATTTT | CASSQDYGLSYGNTIYF | . | 17 | TRBV4-2 | . | TRBJ1-3
TGTGCCAGCAGTGAACAGTTGTCCTACAATGAGCAGTTCTTC | CASSEQLSYNEQFF | . | 14 | TRBV6-4 | . | TRBJ2-1
TGTGCCAGCCACAAACAGGGACGGGCTTTCTTT | CASHKQGRAFF | . | 11 | TRBV3-1/TRBV3-2 | . | TRBJ1-1
TGTGCCAGCAGCCCCCTAAGGAGGGCCGGGGAGCTGTTTTTT | CASSPLRRAGELFF | . | 14 | TRBV27 | . | TRBJ2-2
TGTGCCAGCAGTAAACCCGCTACTAGGGAGCCCCAGCATTTT | CASSKPATREPQHF | . | 14 | TRBV6-2/TRBV6-3 | . | TRBJ1-5